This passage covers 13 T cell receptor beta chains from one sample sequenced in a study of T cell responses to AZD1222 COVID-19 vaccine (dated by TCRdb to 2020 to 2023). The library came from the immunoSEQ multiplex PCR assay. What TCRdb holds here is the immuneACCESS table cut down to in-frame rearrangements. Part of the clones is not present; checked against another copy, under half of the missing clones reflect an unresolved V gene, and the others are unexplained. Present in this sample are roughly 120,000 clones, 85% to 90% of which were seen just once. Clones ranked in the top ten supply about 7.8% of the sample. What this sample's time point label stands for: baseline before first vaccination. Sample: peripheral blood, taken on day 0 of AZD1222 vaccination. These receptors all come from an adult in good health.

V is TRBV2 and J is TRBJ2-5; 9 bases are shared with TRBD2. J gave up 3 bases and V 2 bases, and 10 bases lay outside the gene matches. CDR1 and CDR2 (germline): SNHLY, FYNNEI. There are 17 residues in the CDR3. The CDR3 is CASSERSGSLSEETQYF. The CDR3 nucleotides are TGTGCCAGCAGTGAACGTAGCGGGAGCCTCTCCGAAGAGACCCAGTACTTC. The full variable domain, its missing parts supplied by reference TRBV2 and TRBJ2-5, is EPEVTQTPSHQVTQMGQEVILRCVPISNHLYFYWYRQILGQKVEFLVSFYNNEISEKSEIFDDQFSVERPDGSNFTLKIRSTKLEDSAMYFCASSERSGSLSEETQYFGPGTRLLVL.

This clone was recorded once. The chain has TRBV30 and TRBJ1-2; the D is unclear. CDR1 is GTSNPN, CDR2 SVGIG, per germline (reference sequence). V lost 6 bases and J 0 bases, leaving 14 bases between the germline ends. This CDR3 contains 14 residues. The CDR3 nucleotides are TGTGCCTGCCCGAGGGCCCCAGCTAACTATGGCTACACCTTC. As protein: CACPRAPANYGYTF. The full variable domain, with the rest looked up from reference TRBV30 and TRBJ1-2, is SQTIHQWPATLVQPVGSPLSLECTVEGTSNPNLYWYRQAAGRGLQLLFYSVGIGQISSEVPQNLSASRPQDRQFILSSKKLLLSDSGFYLCACPRAPANYGYTFGSGTRLTVV.

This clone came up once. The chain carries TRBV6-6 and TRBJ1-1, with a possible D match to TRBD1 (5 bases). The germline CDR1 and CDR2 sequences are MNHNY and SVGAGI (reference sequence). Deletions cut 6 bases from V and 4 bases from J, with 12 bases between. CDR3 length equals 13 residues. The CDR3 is CASRRQLSTEAFF. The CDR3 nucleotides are TGTGCCAGCAGACGACAGCTAAGCACTGAAGCTTTCTTT.

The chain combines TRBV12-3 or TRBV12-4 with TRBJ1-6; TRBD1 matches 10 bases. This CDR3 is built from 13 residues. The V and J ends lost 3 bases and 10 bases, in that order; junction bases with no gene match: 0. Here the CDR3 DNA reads TGTGCCAGCAGTTTGGGACAGGGGTCACCCCTCCACTTT. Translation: CASSLGQGSPLHF.

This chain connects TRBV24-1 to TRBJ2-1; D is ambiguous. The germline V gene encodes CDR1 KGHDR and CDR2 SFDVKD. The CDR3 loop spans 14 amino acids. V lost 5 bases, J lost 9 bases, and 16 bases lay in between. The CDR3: CATSARQAPSEQFF. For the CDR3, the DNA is TGTGCCACCAGTGCCCGGCAGGCTCCTAGTGAGCAGTTCTTC.

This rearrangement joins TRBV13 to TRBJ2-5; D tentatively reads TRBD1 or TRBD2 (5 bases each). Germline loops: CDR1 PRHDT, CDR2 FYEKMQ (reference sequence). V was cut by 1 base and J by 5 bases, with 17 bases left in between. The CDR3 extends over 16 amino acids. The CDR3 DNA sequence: TGTGCCAGCAGCTTAGCCTCAGGGAGAGCTTCGGAGACCCAGTACTTC. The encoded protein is CASSLASGRASETQYF.

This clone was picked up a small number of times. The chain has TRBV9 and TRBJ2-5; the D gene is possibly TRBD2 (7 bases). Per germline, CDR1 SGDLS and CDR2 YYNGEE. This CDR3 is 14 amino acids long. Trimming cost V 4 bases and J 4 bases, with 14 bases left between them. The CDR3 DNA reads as TGTGCCAGCAGCCCCAGGGAGGGGGGAGAGACCCAGTACTTC. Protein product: CASSPREGGETQYF.

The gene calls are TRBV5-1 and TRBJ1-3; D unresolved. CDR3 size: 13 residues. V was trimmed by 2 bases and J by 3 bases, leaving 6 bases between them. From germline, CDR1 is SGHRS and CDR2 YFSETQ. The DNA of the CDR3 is TGCGCCAGCAGCTTCGTAGGTGGAAACACCATATATTTT. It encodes CASSFVGGNTIYF.

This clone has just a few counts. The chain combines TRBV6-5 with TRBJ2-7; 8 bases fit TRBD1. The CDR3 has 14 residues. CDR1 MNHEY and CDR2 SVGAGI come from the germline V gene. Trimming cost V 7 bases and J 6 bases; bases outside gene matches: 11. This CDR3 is CASTSGQGLGEQYF. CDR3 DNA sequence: TGTGCCAGCACCTCAGGACAGGGCCTCGGCGAGCAGTACTTC.

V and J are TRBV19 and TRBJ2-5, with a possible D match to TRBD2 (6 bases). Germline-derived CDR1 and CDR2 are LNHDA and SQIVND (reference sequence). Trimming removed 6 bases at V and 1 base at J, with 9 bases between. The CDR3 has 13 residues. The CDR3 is CASRRTTQETQYF. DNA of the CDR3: TGTGCCAGTAGGAGGACTACCCAAGAGACCCAGTACTTC. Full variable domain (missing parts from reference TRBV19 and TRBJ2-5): DGGITQSPKYLFRKEGQNVTLSCEQNLNHDAMYWYRQDPGQGLRLIYYSQIVNDFQKGDIAEGYSVSREKKESFPLTVTSAQKNPTAFYLCASRRTTQETQYFGPGTRLLVL.

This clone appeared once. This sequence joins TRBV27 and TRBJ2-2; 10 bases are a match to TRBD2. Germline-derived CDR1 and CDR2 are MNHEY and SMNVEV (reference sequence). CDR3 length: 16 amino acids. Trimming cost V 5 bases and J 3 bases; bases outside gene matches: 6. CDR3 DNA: TGTGCCAGCAGTCCGATTACTAGCGGGGACACCGGGGAGCTGTTTTTT. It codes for CASSPITSGDTGELFF.

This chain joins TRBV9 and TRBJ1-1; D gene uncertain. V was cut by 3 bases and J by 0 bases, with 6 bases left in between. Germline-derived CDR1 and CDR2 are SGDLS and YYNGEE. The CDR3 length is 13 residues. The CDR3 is CASSASLNTEAFF. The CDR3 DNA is TGTGCCAGCAGCGCGTCGCTGAACACTGAAGCTTTCTTT.

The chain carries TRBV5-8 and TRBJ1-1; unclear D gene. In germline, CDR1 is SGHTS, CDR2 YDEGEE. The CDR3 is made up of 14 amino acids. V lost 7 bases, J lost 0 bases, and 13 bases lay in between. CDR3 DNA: TGTGCCAGCTCCAGGTGGGTCATGAACACTGAAGCTTTCTTT. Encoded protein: CASSRWVMNTEAFF. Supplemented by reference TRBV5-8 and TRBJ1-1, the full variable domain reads EAGVTQSPTHLIKTRGQQATLRCSPISGHTSVYWYQQALGLGLQFLLWYDEGEERNRGNFPPRFSGRQFPNYSSELNVNALELEDSALYLCASSRWVMNTEAFFGQGTRLTVV.